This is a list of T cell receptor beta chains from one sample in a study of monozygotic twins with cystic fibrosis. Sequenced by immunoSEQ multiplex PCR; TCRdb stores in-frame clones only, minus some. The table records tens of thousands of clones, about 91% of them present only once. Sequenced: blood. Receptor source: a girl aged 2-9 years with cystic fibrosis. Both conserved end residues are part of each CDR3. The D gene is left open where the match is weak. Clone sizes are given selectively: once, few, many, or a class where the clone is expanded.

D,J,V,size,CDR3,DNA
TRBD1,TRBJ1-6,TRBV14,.,CASSQDGQGVHSPLHF,TGTGCCAGCAGCCAAGATGGGCAGGGGGTGCATTCACCCCTCCACTTT
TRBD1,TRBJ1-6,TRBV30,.,CAWIKTGGLISPLHF,TGTGCCTGGATTAAAACAGGGGGCTTGATTTCACCCCTCCACTTT
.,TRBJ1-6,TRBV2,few,CASSVMGWEESPLHF,TGTGCCAGCAGTGTCATGGGCTGGGAGGAATCACCCCTCCACTTT
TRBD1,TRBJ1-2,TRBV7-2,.,CASSLETGYYGYTF,TGTGCCAGCAGTCTAGAGACAGGGTACTATGGCTACACCTTC
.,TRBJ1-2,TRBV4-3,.,CASSQGRWVLSGYTF,TGCGCCAGCAGCCAGGGACGGTGGGTTCTGAGTGGCTACACCTTC
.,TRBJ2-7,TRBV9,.,CASSVGQDPSYEQYF,TGTGCCAGCAGCGTAGGACAGGACCCCTCCTACGAGCAGTACTTC
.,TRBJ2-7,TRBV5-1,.,CASSLLGDNSYEQYF,TGCGCCAGCAGCTTGTTAGGGGATAACTCCTACGAGCAGTACTTC
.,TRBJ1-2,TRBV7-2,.,CASSLAGRLYGYTF,TGTGCCAGCAGCTTAGCGGGGAGGCTCTATGGCTACACCTTC
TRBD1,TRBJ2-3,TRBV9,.,CASGDDRGDTSTDTQYF,TGTGCCAGCGGAGATGACAGGGGGGATACTAGCACAGATACGCAGTATTTT
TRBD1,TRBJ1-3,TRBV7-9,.,CASSAWTGAGNTIYF,TGTGCCAGCAGCGCATGGACAGGGGCTGGAAACACCATATATTTT
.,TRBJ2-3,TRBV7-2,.,CASSLVIGGFPDTQYF,TGTGCCAGCAGCTTAGTTATCGGGGGTTTCCCAGATACGCAGTATTTT
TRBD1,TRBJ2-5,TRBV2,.,CASSAGQGMRETQYF,TGTGCCAGCAGTGCGGGACAGGGTATGCGAGAGACCCAGTACTTC
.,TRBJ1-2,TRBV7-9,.,CASSLSGPESGGYTF,TGTGCCAGCAGCTTATCGGGCCCTGAGAGTGGAGGCTACACCTTC
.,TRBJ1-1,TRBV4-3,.,CASSRGGANATEAFF,TGCGCCAGCAGCCGGGGCGGGGCAAATGCCACTGAAGCTTTCTTT
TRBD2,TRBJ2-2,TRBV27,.,CASSLMAGGFTGELFF,TGTGCCAGCAGTTTAATGGCGGGGGGGTTCACCGGGGAGCTGTTTTTT
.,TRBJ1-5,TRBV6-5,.,CASSYSGDWDQPQHF,TGTGCCAGCAGTTACTCAGGGGATTGGGATCAGCCCCAGCATTTT
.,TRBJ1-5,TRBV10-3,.,CAISGGFGQPQHF,TGTGCCATCAGTGGAGGGTTCGGTCAGCCCCAGCATTTT
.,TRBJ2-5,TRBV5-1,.,CASSLGFAGTDQETQYF,TGCGCCAGCAGCTTGGGGTTCGCGGGGACAGACCAAGAGACCCAGTACTTC
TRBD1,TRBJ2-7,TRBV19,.,CASSTTGGSEQYF,TGTGCCAGTAGCACGACAGGGGGAAGCGAGCAGTACTTC
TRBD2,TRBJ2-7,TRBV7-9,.,CASSRGLAGFLYEQYF,TGTGCCAGCAGCCGTGGACTAGCGGGGTTTCTCTACGAGCAGTACTTC
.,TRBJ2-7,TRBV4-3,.,CASSQLNSGTGYEQYF,TGCGCCAGCAGCCAATTAAACTCCGGGACGGGCTACGAGCAGTACTTC
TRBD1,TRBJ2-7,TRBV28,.,CASSSDRGQGEQYF,TGTGCCAGCAGTTCCGACAGGGGGCAGGGCGAGCAGTACTTC
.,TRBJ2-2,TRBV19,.,CASELGAGELFF,TGTGCCAGTGAATTAGGGGCCGGGGAGCTGTTTTTT
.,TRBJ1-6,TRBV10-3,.,CAISSSWGYNSPLHF,TGTGCCATCAGTTCATCATGGGGATATAATTCACCCCTCCACTTT
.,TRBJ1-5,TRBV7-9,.,CASSAQGAQPQHF,TGTGCCAGCAGCGCACAGGGCGCTCAGCCCCAGCATTTT
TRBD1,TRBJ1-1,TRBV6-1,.,CASSEQGAVNTEAFF,TGTGCCAGCAGTGAACAGGGGGCGGTGAACACTGAAGCTTTCTTT
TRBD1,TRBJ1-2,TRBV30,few,CAWSAGTADPYGYTF,TGTGCCTGGAGTGCAGGGACAGCAGATCCCTATGGCTACACCTTC
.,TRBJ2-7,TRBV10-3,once,CAISESGGSYEQYF,TGTGCCATCAGTGAGTCTGGGGGATCCTACGAGCAGTACTTC
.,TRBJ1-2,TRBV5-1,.,CASSLVGFGGGYTF,TGCGCCAGCAGCTTGGTCGGGTTTGGTGGTGGCTACACCTTC
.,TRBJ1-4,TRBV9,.,CASSADPGPVGEKLFF,TGTGCCAGCAGCGCCGATCCGGGCCCGGTTGGTGAAAAACTGTTTTTT
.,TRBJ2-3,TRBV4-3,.,CASSLGWLADTQYF,TGCGCCAGCAGCCTTGGATGGCTGGCAGATACGCAGTATTTT
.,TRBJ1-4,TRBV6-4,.,CASTRGHSATNEKLFF,TGTGCCAGTACCCGGGGACATTCTGCAACTAATGAAAAACTGTTTTTT
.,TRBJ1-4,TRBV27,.,CASSITRVTNEKLFF,TGTGCCAGCAGTATCACCAGGGTAACTAATGAAAAACTGTTTTTT
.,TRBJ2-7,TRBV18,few,CASSRDRGEQYF,TGTGCCAGCTCCCGCGACCGGGGCGAGCAGTACTTC
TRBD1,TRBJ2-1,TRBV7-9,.,CASSLVLTGDGYNEQFF,TGTGCCAGCAGCTTAGTCCTCACAGGGGATGGGTACAATGAGCAGTTCTTC
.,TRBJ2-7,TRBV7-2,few,CASSKRSSWDEQYF,TGTGCCAGCAGCAAAAGGTCATCGTGGGACGAGCAGTACTTC
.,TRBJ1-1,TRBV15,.,CATSRGQLEAFF,TGTGCCACCAGCCGGGGCCAACTTGAAGCTTTCTTT
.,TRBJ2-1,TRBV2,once,CASSMNEQFF,TGTGCCAGCAGCATGAATGAGCAGTTCTTC
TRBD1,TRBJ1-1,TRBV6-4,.,CASSDPKTGGFGTEAFF,TGTGCCAGCAGTGACCCCAAAACAGGGGGCTTTGGCACTGAAGCTTTCTTT
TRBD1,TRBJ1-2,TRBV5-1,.,CASSLIQGGYTF,TGCGCCAGCAGCTTGATACAGGGGGGCTACACCTTC
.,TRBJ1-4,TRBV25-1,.,CASSERGGGHEKLFF,TGTGCCAGCAGTGAACGGGGCGGAGGCCATGAAAAACTGTTTTTT